The 14 T cell receptor beta chains given below trace back to one sample, sequenced in a study of cytomegalovirus exposure and HLA in healthy donors. Researchers ran the PCR with 60 Vbeta and 13 Jbeta primers. Sequencing used immunoSEQ multiplex PCR; TCRdb keeps in-frame clones, though not all of them. Of about 160,000 clones in the sample, approximately 84% were seen once. Input material: PBMCs. All receptors derive from a middle-aged woman in good health and CMV-seropositive.

This chain uses TRBV7-6 with TRBJ1-1; TRBD1 matches 7 bases. Germline V gene lookup returns CDR1 SGHVS and CDR2 FNYEAQ. Trimming at V came to 7 bases and at J to 7 bases, leaving 12 bases not matched to a gene. CDR3 size: 14 residues. The CDR3 sequence is CASTLDLWTGEAFF. The CDR3 nucleotides read TGTGCCAGCACCCTAGACCTTTGGACAGGTGAAGCTTTCTTT.

The chain carries TRBV5-3 and TRBJ1-4; D is unresolved. TRBV5-3 is annotated as an ORF whose role is uncertain. The CDR3 loop spans 13 amino acids. V lost 6 bases, J lost 8 bases, and 14 bases lay in between. This CDR3 reads CARTLRPSEKLFF. The DNA for the CDR3 is TGTGCCAGAACCCTGAGGCCGAGCGAAAAACTGTTTTTT.

This sequence joins TRBV6-1 and TRBJ2-3; perhaps TRBD1 as D (7 bases). Germline-derived CDR1 and CDR2 are MNHNS and SASEGT. This CDR3 is built from 15 residues. Trimming took 7 bases from V and 2 from J, leaving 16 bases between them. The CDR3 region is CASTRQGGDTDTQYF. The CDR3 DNA reads TGTGCCAGCACTAGACAGGGAGGCGACACAGATACGCAGTATTTT.

The V call is TRBV7-2, the J call TRBJ2-5; maybe TRBD1 (6 bases). CDR1 is SGHTA, CDR2 FQGNSA, per germline. This CDR3 comprises 15 residues. Trimming left V 1 base short and J 2 bases short, with 11 bases between. CDR3 protein: CASSLGGQKQETQYF. The CDR3, as DNA: TGTGCCAGCAGCTTAGGGGGGCAGAAGCAAGAGACCCAGTACTTC.

As for this clone: In the same sample, other DNA sequences code for this CDR3. As DNA, the CDR3 is TGTGCCAGCAGCGTAGGAGGGAACACCGGGGAGCTGTTTTTT. It translates to CASSVGGNTGELFF. The chain is built from TRBV9 and TRBJ2-2; D is uncertain. V dropped 0 bases and J dropped 1 base, with 4 bases sitting between them. There are 14 residues in the CDR3. CDR1 and CDR2 (germline): SGDLS, YYNGEE. The full variable domain, its missing parts supplied by reference TRBV9 and TRBJ2-2, is DSGVTQTPKHLITATGQRVTLRCSPRSGDLSVYWYQQSLDQGLQFLIQYYNGEERAKGNILERFSAQQFPDLHSELNLSSLELGDSALYFCASSVGGNTGELFFGEGSRLTVL.

V gene TRBV6-6 combines with J gene TRBJ1-1, with D possibly being TRBD1 (5 bases). The germline CDR1 and CDR2 sequences are MNHNY and SVGAGI (reference sequence). Trimming pared 6 bases from V and 6 bases from J, leaving 14 bases between. This CDR3 has 13 amino acids. The CDR3 here is CASSSAGGAEAFF. The CDR3 DNA reads as TGTGCCAGCAGCTCCGCCGGGGGAGCTGAAGCTTTCTTT.

The gene calls are TRBV19 and TRBJ2-3, with D possibly matching TRBD2 (5 bases). The ends were cut back, 5 bases at V and 3 bases at J, with 18 bases in the middle. This CDR3 has 16 residues. CDR1 is LNHDA, CDR2 SQIVND, per germline (reference sequence). The CDR3 DNA sequence: TGTGCCAGTAGTCCACCCCGGGGTAGTGGAACAGATACGCAGTATTTT. Encoded protein: CASSPPRGSGTDTQYF. The variable domain in full, with the rest retrieved from reference TRBV19 and TRBJ2-3, is DGGITQSPKYLFRKEGQNVTLSCEQNLNHDAMYWYRQDPGQGLRLIYYSQIVNDFQKGDIAEGYSVSREKKESFPLTVTSAQKNPTAFYLCASSPPRGSGTDTQYFGPGTRLTVL.

The gene calls are TRBV5-1 and TRBJ2-2; 10 nucleotides align to TRBD2. Germline lookup yields CDR1 SGHRS and CDR2 YFSETQ. CDR3 length: 16 residues. Trimming took 4 bases from V and 1 from J; bases not matched to a gene: 4. Written as DNA, the CDR3 is TGCGCCAGCAGCCAAACTAGCGGGGTGAACACCGGGGAGCTGTTTTTT. It translates to CASSQTSGVNTGELFF.

This chain joins TRBV19 and TRBJ2-3; no reliable D call. Germline CDR1 and CDR2: LNHDA and SQIVND (reference sequence). The V end lost 0 bases, the J end lost 3 bases, and 7 bases lay between the germline ends. The CDR3 runs 14 residues. CDR3 DNA sequence: TGTGCCAGTAGTATAGACAGACAAACAGATACGCAGTATTTT. Protein: CASSIDRQTDTQYF.

This clone came up once. The chain uses TRBV7-9 and TRBJ2-1, with TRBD2 as a possible D gene (7 bases). Trimming removed 4 bases from V and 2 bases from J, with 12 bases in between. Germline V gives CDR1 SEHNR, CDR2 FQNEAQ (reference sequence). The CDR3 sequence is 15 residues long. CDR3 bases: TGTGCCAGCAGCTCCTGGGGGGGCACCTACAATGAGCAGTTCTTC. Encoded protein: CASSSWGGTYNEQFF.

The rearrangement links TRBV18 to TRBJ2-3, with a weak D call TRBD2 (6 bases). This CDR3 comprises 17 residues. Trimming shortened V by 3 bases and J by 0 bases, and 16 bases separated the two germline ends. The V gene's germline CDR1 is KGHSH and CDR2 LQKENI. The CDR3 bases are TGTGCCAGCTCACCGAGCCTAGTGGCGGGGAGCACAGATACGCAGTATTTT. Translation gives CASSPSLVAGSTDTQYF. The variable domain in full, completed from reference TRBV18 and TRBJ2-3, reads NAGVMQNPRHLVRRRGQEARLRCSPMKGHSHVYWYRQLPEEGLKFMVYLQKENIIDESGMPKERFSAEFPKEGPSILRIQQVVRGDSAAYFCASSPSLVAGSTDTQYFGPGTRLTVL.

The CDR3: CATEDSLNGYTF. CDR3 bases: TGTGCCACCGAGGACAGTTTGAATGGCTACACCTTC. The rearrangement uses TRBV6-1 and TRBJ1-2; a possible D gene is TRBD1 (6 bases). CDR1 is MNHNS and CDR2 is SASEGT in the germline V gene. There are 12 residues in the CDR3. Trimming shortened V by 10 bases and J by 6 bases, and 15 bases separated the two germline ends.

The chain links TRBV30 to TRBJ1-1; a weak D match, TRBD1 (5 bases). The CDR3 covers 14 residues. Germline assignment: CDR1 GTSNPN and CDR2 SVGIG (reference sequence). With 1 base removed from V and 1 base from J, the gap between germline ends came to 10 bases. CDR3: CAWSGGGANTEAFF. DNA for the CDR3: TGTGCCTGGAGTGGTGGAGGGGCGAACACTGAAGCTTTCTTT.

V usage is TRBV30 and J usage is TRBJ1-6; D gene unclear. V was pared by 3 bases and J by 10 bases, with 19 bases between. The CDR3 loop spans 15 amino acids. Germline V CDR1 and CDR2: GTSNPN, SVGIG (reference sequence). The chain's CDR3 is CAWSARTQSGSPLHF. The CDR3 DNA reads TGTGCCTGGAGCGCTAGGACCCAGAGCGGCTCACCCCTCCACTTT.